Shown below are 3 T cell receptor beta chains from a single sample sequenced in a study of OX40 agonist ivuxolimab in advanced cancers. This table comes from immunoSEQ multiplex PCR, and its TCRdb copy is limited to in-frame clones, with some not included. This sample has 90,000 or so clones; 89% occur once, and the top ten carry 0.33%. The sample in question was CD4+ or CD8+ T cells sorted from blood, obtained in a trial of the OX40 agonist ivuxolimab. Every receptor here comes from an adult with an advanced solid tumor such as melanoma, head and neck, liver or kidney cancer.

The chain joins TRBV9 to TRBJ2-7, with 7 positions matching TRBD1. The germline V gene has CDR1 SGDLS and CDR2 YYNGEE. V shed 3 bases and J 0 bases; nucleotides not matched to a gene: 6. The CDR3 has 15 residues. CDR3 nucleotide sequence: TGTGCCAGCAGCGCTATGGGACAGAGCTCCTACGAGCAGTACTTC. Amino acids: CASSAMGQSSYEQYF.

The count of this clone is one. The chain couples TRBV5-1 to TRBJ1-1; D is possibly TRBD1 (5 bases). The V gene's germline CDR1 is SGHRS and CDR2 YFSETQ. V was pared by 0 bases and J by 1 base, with 16 bases between. The CDR3 sequence is 17 residues long. This CDR3 is CASSLAPLGEGNTEAFF. CDR3 nucleotide sequence: TGCGCCAGCAGCTTGGCCCCGTTGGGGGAAGGGAACACTGAAGCTTTCTTT.

V gene TRBV18 combines with J gene TRBJ1-1; 8 bases line up with TRBD1. The CDR3 consists of 17 residues. Germline CDR1 reads KGHSH; CDR2 reads LQKENI. V was pared by 6 bases and J by 3 bases, with 15 bases of the junction left unmatched. The CDR3 bases are TGTGCCAGCTCTCTGGGGACAGGCGCGGGGAAGGACACTGAAGCTTTCTTT. Translating it yields CASSLGTGAGKDTEAFF.